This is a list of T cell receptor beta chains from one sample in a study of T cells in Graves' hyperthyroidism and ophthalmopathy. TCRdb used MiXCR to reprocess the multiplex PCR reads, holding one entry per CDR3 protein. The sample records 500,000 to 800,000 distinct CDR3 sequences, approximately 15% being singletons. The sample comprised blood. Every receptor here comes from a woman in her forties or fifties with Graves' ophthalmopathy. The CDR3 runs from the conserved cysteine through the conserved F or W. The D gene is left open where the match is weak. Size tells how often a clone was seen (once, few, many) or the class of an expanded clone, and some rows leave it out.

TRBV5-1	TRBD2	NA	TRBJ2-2	TGCGCCAGCGGGACTAGCGGGAGCTCCGTCGTCGGGGAGCTGTTTTTT	CASGTSGSSVVGELFF
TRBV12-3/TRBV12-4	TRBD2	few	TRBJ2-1	TGTGCCAGCAGTCCCCGGACTAGCGAGAACAATGAGCAGTTCTTC	CASSPRTSENNEQFF
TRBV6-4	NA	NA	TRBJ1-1	TGTGCCAGCAGTGAGAGACAGAATGAAGCTTTCTTT	CASSERQNEAFF
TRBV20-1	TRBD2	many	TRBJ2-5	TGCAGTGCTAGTGATAGCGGGGGTGGGGGAGAGACCCAGTACTTC	CSASDSGGGGETQYF
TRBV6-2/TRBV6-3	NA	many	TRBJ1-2	TGTGCCAGCAGTCCACCGCCCGGCGGAGCTAACTATGGCTACACCTTC	CASSPPPGGANYGYTF
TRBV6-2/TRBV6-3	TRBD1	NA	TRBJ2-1	TGTGCCAGCAGTTACTCGGGACAGGGGTCGGCGGGGGGCTACAATGAGCAGTTCTTC	CASSYSGQGSAGGYNEQFF
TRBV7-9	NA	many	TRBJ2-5	TGTGCCAGCAGCTTTGGATTCGGGGAGACCCAGTACTTC	CASSFGFGETQYF
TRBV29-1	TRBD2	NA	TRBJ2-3	TGCAGCGTTGAAGCGTTAGCGGGGGGCACAGATACGCAGTATTTT	CSVEALAGGTDTQYF
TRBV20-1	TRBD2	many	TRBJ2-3	TGCAGTGCTCTACCACTAGCGGAGACGGTCGGAGATACGCAGTATTTT	CSALPLAETVGDTQYF
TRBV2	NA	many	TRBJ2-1	TGTGCCAGCAGGGCCTTTCCCGGGACGGCGTACAATGAGCAGTTCTTC	CASRAFPGTAYNEQFF
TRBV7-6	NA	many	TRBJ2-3	TGTGCCAGCAGCCCGGGGGACTTATTGCAGTATTTT	CASSPGDLLQYF
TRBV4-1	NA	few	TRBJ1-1	TGCGCCAGCAGCCAAGGGAGGGTTTCATACACTGAAGCTTTCTTT	CASSQGRVSYTEAFF
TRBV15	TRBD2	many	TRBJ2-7	TGTGCCACCCAACCATCGACTAGCGGATTCTACGAGCAGTACTTC	CATQPSTSGFYEQYF
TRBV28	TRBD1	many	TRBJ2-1	TGTGCCAGCAGTTCCCGGGACAGGGGTGACAATGAGCAGTTCTTC	CASSSRDRGDNEQFF
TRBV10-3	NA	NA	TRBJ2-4	TGTGCCATCAGGGACACCGGGGAGAACATTCAGTACTTC	CAIRDTGENIQYF
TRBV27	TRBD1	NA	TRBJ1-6	TGTGCCAGCAGGGCCGGACAGGCGTTTAATTCACCCCTCCACTTT	CASRAGQAFNSPLHF
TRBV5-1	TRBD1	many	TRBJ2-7	TGCGCCAGCAGTGACACCGGGACAGTTTCCTACGAGCAGTACTTC	CASSDTGTVSYEQYF
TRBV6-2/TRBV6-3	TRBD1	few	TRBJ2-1	TGTGCCAGCAGGGGCGGGGACAGGGGGAGACTTAATGAGCAGTTCTTC	CASRGGDRGRLNEQFF
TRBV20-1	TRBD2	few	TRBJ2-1	TGCAGCGCCCGGGGGGACCAACGCAATGAGCAGTTCTTC	CSARGDQRNEQFF
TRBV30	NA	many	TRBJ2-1	TGTGCCTGGAGAGGGGAGGCAGGGAGGAAGGAGCAGTTCTTC	CAWRGEAGRKEQFF
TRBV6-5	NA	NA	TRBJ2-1	TGTGCCAGCAGTTACATAGGAGTTATCTACAATGAGCAGTTCTTC	CASSYIGVIYNEQFF
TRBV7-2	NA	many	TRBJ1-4	TGTGCCAGCAGCTTAGGAACACAGGGCCGGGAAAAACTGTTTTTT	CASSLGTQGREKLFF
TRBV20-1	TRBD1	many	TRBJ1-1	TGCAGTGCTATAATTAGACCGGGACAGGGGGGTTTGGGCACTGAAGCTTTCTTT	CSAIIRPGQGGLGTEAFF
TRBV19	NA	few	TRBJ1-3	TGTGCCAGTAGTATAGTCCACCTACAGGGCAGCTCTGGAAACACCATATATTTT	CASSIVHLQGSSGNTIYF